This TCR beta chain is from a study of Graves' ophthalmopathy and Graves' hyperthyroidism. Turning to the study itself: Peripheral blood samples were taken at initial diagnosis, before any treatment.

The authors amplified TCR beta CDR3 regions from RNA transcripts. The first-round RT-PCR employed HTBI primers together with the Qiagen OneStep RT-PCR kit. A multiplex PCR was then performed as the second round. TCRdb reanalysed the multiplex PCR reads using MiXCR and keeps one entry per CDR3 protein. The profile shows about 220,000 distinct CDR3 sequences, around a fifth of them singletons. The germline V and J ends were trimmed by 4 bases and 0 bases, with 7 bases remaining between them. The CDR3 has 13 amino acids. CDR1 is DFQATT and CDR2 is SNEGSKA in the germline V gene (reference sequence). Ten or more counts support this clonotype. Certain patients were not enrolled. These were patients with other autoimmune diseases, uncontrolled infections, pregnancy or lactation.

The sample consisted of peripheral blood. The rearrangement joins TRBV20-1 to TRBJ1-3, with no clear D. This sequence originates from a woman between 45 and 60 years old with Graves' ophthalmopathy. The DNA for the CDR3 is TGCAGTGCTATGGAGTCCTCTGGAAACACCATATATTTT. It translates to CSAMESSGNTIYF.